This paragraph reports one T cell receptor (beta chain). This clonotype was counted a few times. Its antigen remains unidentified. Within one base of it there is no much larger clone, and no base qualities were kept. The data were produced on an Illumina NovaSeq 6000. TCRalpha and TCRbeta cDNA libraries were constructed by 5'RACE with constant-segment primers, with sample barcodes and unique molecular identifiers being introduced. RNA was extracted from every sample with Trizol reagent. Libraries were amplified in two PCR steps, with a second sample barcode and Illumina TruSeq adapters added in the second step. The libraries were sequenced on an Illumina NovaSeq using 2 x 150 bp paired-end reads. The authors processed their data as follows. With migec v1.2.7, reads were demultiplexed and then collapsed into UMI-guided consensus sequences. With mixcr v2.1.11, UMI consensuses were aligned to TRA and TRB V and J templates and assembled into clonotypes. Expanded or contracted clonotypes were those called significant by both edgeR and NoisET, with noise models trained on biological replicates. For edgeR calls, the cutoffs were a false discovery rate-adjusted p below 0.01 and a log2 fold-change threshold of 1. As an exploratory analysis of dynamics, PCA with hierarchical clustering was applied to max-normalized trajectories of the 1000 most abundant clonotypes. Separately sequenced CD4+ and CD8+ repertoires were used to assign the CD4 or CD8 phenotype of responding clones. The public reads were reprocessed in TCRdb via fastp at Q25 and MiXCR, keeping in-frame beta chains. Every distinct CDR3 protein forms one entry, paired with its most common genes and DNA. The V and J calls follow TCRdb's processing rather than the paper's. This sample gives about 44,000 distinct CDR3 sequences in total; 6% to 8% of them show up just once. The top ten hold less than 1.5% of the sample.

The source of the sample is a study of T-cell memory formation after mild COVID-19 (dated by TCRdb to the early 2020s). In the study overall: Most TCR sequence clusters were specific to one of the two donors. Longitudinal TCRalpha and TCRbeta repertoire sequencing tracked T-cell clones expanding and contracting after mild COVID-19 in two donors. Two young, previously healthy adult volunteers made up the cohort, one male and one female. Results the study describes overall, beyond this receptor: Only two mild cases were covered by the study, and larger cohorts that include severe cases with pre-infection samples were considered necessary. SARS-CoV-2 specificity was not confirmed for the second-wave clones peaking on day 37. Some responding clones were detected in pre-infection memory, which suggested that pre-existing cross-reactive memory T cells had joined the SARS-CoV-2 response. Contracting CD4+ clones were found mainly in CM and EM memory subsets, while CD8+ clones were enriched in EMRA. Clones that contracted from day 15 to 85 showed balanced CD4/CD8 phenotypes, whereas a second wave of clones that expanded from day 15 to 37 leaned towards CD4+.

PBMCs were isolated by Ficoll-Paque density gradient centrifugation. V and J are trimmed by 6 bases and 4 bases, and the gene matches miss 4 bases of the junction. The CDR3 runs 14 amino acids, cysteine and phenylalanine included. Kept here is only the CDR3 DNA, which spans 42 bases and is read in frame from base 1. The germline V gene supplies CDR1 ENHRY and CDR2 SYGVKD. The chain employs TRBV10-3 and TRBJ2-5; 11 bases in between match TRBD1. The sequencing sample was made of PBMCs or a T cell subset sorted from them (not recorded which). This receptor was obtained from a man between 18 and 29 years old who had mild COVID-19 (a few samples of this study predate the infection). The sample titles of this study are shuffled in the database, so cell type and time point are left out; the donor was told from shared clones. The CDR3 sequence is CAIRGQGGGETQYF. In nucleotide form, the sequence is TGTGCCATCAGGGGACAGGGGGGGGGAGAGACCCAGTACTTC.